This T cell receptor beta chain was sequenced during a study of blood T cell repertoires in COVID-19. At the level of the study: Acute-phase and convalescent COVID-19 samples originated in the United States, Italy and Spain. T cells, B-cell-depleted T cells, or PBMCs supplied cDNA or gDNA.

Original data processing: The assay estimated nucleated cells by amplifying reference gene primers. Clones were read by immunoSEQ multiplex PCR, and TCRdb kept only the in-frame ones, dropping some. The V and J calls and clone size come from that table; D and trimming were worked out from the DNA. The sample contains tens of thousands of clones, 85% to 90% of which appear only once. The specimen was peripheral blood. The source of this sequence is a man between 65 and 80 years old with active or convalescent COVID-19.

For the CDR3, the DNA is TGTGCCAGCAGCCAAGATAAGGGAGCGGGAGGGCCATTCTCCTACGAGCAGTACTTC. It specifies CASSQDKGAGGPFSYEQYF. This chain links TRBV3-1 (or the pseudogene TRBV3-2) with TRBJ2-7, with TRBD2 matching over 10 bases. The CDR3 consists of 19 residues. V was clipped by 0 bases and J by 0 bases; unmatched bases: 11. The germline gives CDR1 LGHDT, CDR2 YNNKEL (reference sequence).